One and the same sample provided the 8 T cell receptor beta chains below, sequenced in a study of blood T cells in healthy people across ages. Through a sample-barcoded 5' primer and a J-beta primer mix, a second PCR was run for about 6 to 11 cycles. MiXCR, applied by TCRdb to the 5' RACE reads, yields one record per CDR3 protein. The sample holds over a million distinct CDR3 sequences, 20% to 25% seen once. The same sample was also used in a study of T cells of mothers and their children.

The sequenced sample consisted of blood. These receptors were obtained from a girl aged 2-10 years in good health.

The CDR3 spells CASSIGTSGMNEQFF. For the CDR3, the DNA is TGTGCCAGCAGCATCGGGACTAGCGGGATGAATGAGCAGTTCTTC. This sequence joins TRBV7-3 and TRBJ2-1, with 13 positions matching TRBD2. This CDR3 region has 15 residues. V shed 5 bases and J 7 bases; nucleotides not matched to a gene: 5. The germline gives CDR1 SGHTA, CDR2 FQGTGA.

The chain joins TRBV2 to TRBJ2-1, with D possibly being TRBD2 (6 bases). V lost 4 bases to trimming and J lost 5 bases, with 15 bases between them. This CDR3 contains 15 residues. Germline-derived CDR1 and CDR2 are SNHLY and FYNNEI. The CDR3: CASSVTVSGNNEQFF. CDR3 DNA sequence: TGTGCCAGCAGTGTTACTGTTAGCGGTAACAATGAGCAGTTCTTC. Filled out from reference TRBV2 and TRBJ2-1, the complete variable domain reads EPEVTQTPSHQVTQMGQEVILRCVPISNHLYFYWYRQILGQKVEFLVSFYNNEISEKSEIFDDQFSVERPDGSNFTLKIRSTKLEDSAMYFCASSVTVSGNNEQFFGPGTRLTVL.

As to this clonotype: One junction end disagrees with the germline gene, perhaps due to a read error. The chain carries TRBV5-1 and TRBJ1-2, with D perhaps matching TRBD1 (5 bases). The CDR3 sequence is 14 residues long. Germline-derived CDR1 and CDR2 are SGHRS and YFSETQ. DNA of the CDR3: TGCACCAGCAGCTTGTTGGGAGGCAGGGATGGCTACACCTTC. Amino acids: CTSSLLGGRDGYTF.

The chain employs TRBV28 and TRBJ2-5; the match to TRBD1 covers 8 bases. This CDR3 has 13 residues. After removal of 7 bases from V and 5 bases from J, the junction contained 6 bases not matched to a gene. Germline loops: CDR1 MDHEN, CDR2 SYDVKM. The CDR3 reads CASKTGGWETQYF. CDR3 bases: TGTGCCAGCAAAACAGGGGGATGGGAGACCCAGTACTTC.

The J gene is TRBJ1-2, the V gene TRBV29-1, with TRBD1 matching over 7 bases. The CDR3 is 16 amino acids. The trim removed 1 base at V and 1 base at J, leaving 9 bases unmatched. CDR1 and CDR2 (germline): SQVTM, ANQGSEA. The CDR3 sequence: CSVEVFGTENNYGYTF. The CDR3 nucleotides read TGCAGCGTTGAAGTTTTTGGGACAGAAAATAACTATGGCTACACCTTC.

This clonotype was detected a few times. V is TRBV5-6 and J is TRBJ2-1; 10 nucleotides line up with TRBD1. CDR1 is SGHDT, CDR2 YYEEEE, per germline. The V segment lost 5 bases and the J segment 6 bases; nucleotides outside the gene matches: 8. CDR3 length: 15 amino acids. The CDR3 DNA follows: TGTGCCAGCAGAGCCGGGACAGGGGTTCTCAATGAGCAGTTCTTC. This gives the protein CASRAGTGVLNEQFF.

The chain recombines TRBV24-1 with TRBJ2-5, with D possibly being TRBD1 (6 bases). The CDR3 runs to 14 residues. V gave up 5 bases and J gave up 2 bases, with 11 bases separating them. The germline CDR1 and CDR2 sequences are KGHDR and SFDVKD. The CDR3 protein is CATSVPGVQETQYF. Written as DNA, the CDR3 is TGTGCCACCAGTGTCCCAGGGGTTCAAGAGACCCAGTACTTC.

This clonotype was found a few times. This sequence joins TRBV29-1 and TRBJ1-4; D uncertain. V was pared by 1 base and J by 5 bases, with 8 bases between. This CDR3 contains 13 residues. Germline V gene lookup returns CDR1 SQVTM and CDR2 ANQGSEA. The CDR3: CSVEGGRNEKLFF. The CDR3 bases are TGCAGCGTTGAAGGAGGGCGGAATGAAAAACTGTTTTTT.